The 30 T cell receptor beta chains below were found in one sample sequenced in a study of T cell responses to AZD1222 COVID-19 vaccine. Only in-frame clones appear in the TCRdb table, and some are missing; sequencing was by immunoSEQ multiplex PCR. This repertoire shows 150,000 to 200,000 clones, 85% to 90% found once; its top ten account for roughly 4%. This specimen was peripheral blood, taken 28 days after the second dose of the MenACWY control vaccine. These receptors were collected from an adult who received the MenACWY meningococcal vaccine as a control.

The chain carries TRBV4-1 and TRBJ2-1, with D perhaps TRBD2 (6 bases). The V gene lost 3 bases and the J gene lost 5 bases, with 20 bases spanning the gap. The germline V gene has CDR1 MGHRA and CDR2 YSYEKL. The CDR3 loop spans 17 amino acids. In nucleotides, the CDR3 is TGCGCCAGCAGCCAGTCCCCCATGCCGGGAGCTAACAATGAGCAGTTCTTC. Its translation: CASSQSPMPGANNEQFF.

V and J are TRBV5-1 and TRBJ2-6; tentatively, D is TRBD2 (6 bases). This CDR3 contains 16 residues. CDR1 is SGHRS, CDR2 YFSETQ, per germline. Trimming took 3 bases from V and 2 from J, leaving 12 bases between them. The CDR3 bases are TGCGCCAGCAGCTATGCCTGGGGGGCTGGGGCCAACGTCCTGACTTTC. It translates to CASSYAWGAGANVLTF.

This chain joins TRBV30 and TRBJ1-1; the D is unclear. This CDR3 is 13 amino acids long. With 4 bases removed from V and 1 base from J, the gap between germline ends came to 10 bases. Looked up from germline, CDR1 is GTSNPN and CDR2 is SVGIG (reference sequence). The CDR3 sequence: CAWNAGWNTEAFF. CDR3 nucleotide sequence: TGTGCCTGGAATGCAGGATGGAACACTGAAGCTTTCTTT.

DNA for the CDR3: TGTGCCAGCAGCCCCCGGGGAGGGATGCTGGAGACCCAGTACTTC. Translated, it gives CASSPRGGMLETQYF. The chain joins TRBV9 to TRBJ2-5; the match to TRBD2 covers 7 bases. The CDR3 is 15 residues long. J was trimmed by 5 bases and V by 4 bases; bases with no gene match: 11. Germline CDR1 reads SGDLS; CDR2 reads YYNGEE.

This clone was seen more than once but under ten times. The chain has TRBV28 and TRBJ2-3; possibly TRBD2 for D (7 bases). Germline lookup yields CDR1 MDHEN and CDR2 SYDVKM. V was trimmed by 3 bases and J by 2 bases, leaving 9 bases between them. The CDR3 length is 14 residues. The CDR3 is CASSLAGATDTQYF. CDR3 in DNA: TGTGCCAGCAGTTTGGCGGGGGCCACAGATACGCAGTATTTT.

The chain links TRBV2 to TRBJ2-3; TRBD1 agrees at 11 bases. CDR3 size: 15 residues. Unmatched junction bases numbered 3, after V lost 3 bases and J lost 4 bases. The germline V gene has CDR1 SNHLY and CDR2 FYNNEI. The CDR3 is CASSEDRGPPDTQYF. CDR3 nucleotide sequence: TGTGCCAGCAGTGAGGACAGGGGGCCCCCAGATACGCAGTATTTT.

This sequence joins TRBV20-1 and TRBJ1-2, with TRBD1 matching 7 bases. After removal of 3 bases from V and 0 bases from J, the junction contained 7 bases not matched to a gene. Per the germline V gene, CDR1 is DFQATT and CDR2 is SNEGSKA (reference sequence). The CDR3 is 15 amino acids. CDR3 bases: TGCAGTGCTAGTACCGGGACAGATGCTAACTATGGCTACACCTTC. It translates to CSASTGTDANYGYTF.

The V call is TRBV5-3, the J call TRBJ1-6; a possible D gene is TRBD1 (5 bases). TRBV5-3 is placed among ORFs of uncertain function. V lost 3 bases and J 8 bases, leaving 6 bases between the germline ends. The CDR3 consists of 12 residues. The CDR3 bases are TGTGCCAGAAGCTGGGGGTATTCACCCCTCCACTTT. It is translated as CARSWGYSPLHF.

The J gene is TRBJ1-5, the V gene TRBV7-9; no firm D call. V was clipped by 10 bases and J by 0 bases, with 7 bases between them. The CDR3 length is 12 residues. The germline V gene encodes CDR1 SEHNR and CDR2 FQNEAQ (reference sequence). CDR3 nucleotide sequence: TGTGCCACGGCCGATAGCAATCAGCCCCAGCATTTT. Amino acids: CATADSNQPQHF.

The genes are TRBV11-3 and TRBJ2-7; no firm D call. Germline V gives CDR1 SGHNT, CDR2 YENEEA. This CDR3 region has 14 residues. V gave up 3 bases and J gave up 0 bases, with 9 bases separating them. The CDR3 protein is CASSLVGSSYEQYF. The CDR3 nucleotides are TGTGCCAGCAGCTTGGTCGGAAGCTCCTACGAGCAGTACTTC. The whole variable domain, remainder taken from reference TRBV11-3 and TRBJ2-7, is EAGVVQSPRYKIIEKKQPVAFWCNPISGHNTLYWYLQNLGQGPELLIRYENEEAVDDSQLPKDRFSAERLKGVDSTLKIQPAELGDSAVYLCASSLVGSSYEQYFGPGTRLTVT.

This clone was seen once. V gene TRBV25-1 combines with J gene TRBJ1-2; possible D gene TRBD1, 6 bases. Trimming took 6 bases from V and 3 from J, leaving 11 bases between them. The CDR3 extends over 13 amino acids. Germline CDR1 reads MGHDK; CDR2 reads SYGVNS. The CDR3 DNA follows: TGTGCCAGCAGCCCACGACAGGACTATGGCTACACCTTC. Protein sequence: CASSPRQDYGYTF.

The J gene is TRBJ1-2, the V gene TRBV30; TRBD1 is a possible D gene (5 bases). Germline-derived CDR1 and CDR2 are GTSNPN and SVGIG (reference sequence). V was pared by 8 bases and J by 3 bases, with 10 bases between. The CDR3 length is 11 residues. The CDR3 region is CAHQGYYGYTF. As DNA, the CDR3 is TGTGCCCACCAGGGATACTATGGCTACACCTTC. The variable domain in full, completed from reference TRBV30 and TRBJ1-2, reads SQTIHQWPATLVQPVGSPLSLECTVEGTSNPNLYWYRQAAGRGLQLLFYSVGIGQISSEVPQNLSASRPQDRQFILSSKKLLLSDSGFYLCAHQGYYGYTFGSGTRLTVV.

This clone was found once. This chain uses TRBV6-5 with TRBJ2-5; D possibly corresponds to TRBD2 (6 bases). The germline gives CDR1 MNHEY, CDR2 SVGAGI. V shed 6 bases and J shed 2 bases, with 16 bases lying between them. CDR3 length equals 15 residues. Here the CDR3 DNA reads TGTGCCAGCAGCTTGCTGGGGGGTGGACAAGAGACCCAGTACTTC. Translation gives CASSLLGGGQETQYF.

About this clone itself: Other DNA variants within this sample encode the same CDR3. V gene TRBV27 combines with J gene TRBJ1-5, with D possibly TRBD1 on 5 matching bases. CDR3 length: 14 amino acids. The V end was cut by 1 base, the J end by 4 bases, with 8 bases between. Per the germline V gene, CDR1 is MNHEY and CDR2 is SMNVEV (reference sequence). CDR3: CASSLLGGNQPQHF. The CDR3 DNA reads as TGTGCCAGCAGTTTATTGGGGGGGAATCAGCCCCAGCATTTT.

The chain carries TRBV6-2 or TRBV6-3 and TRBJ1-5; TRBD1 matches 9 bases. Germline CDR1 is MNHEY and CDR2 is SVGEGT. The CDR3 runs 15 residues. With V trimmed by 4 bases and J by 7 bases, 8 bases remained unmatched. In DNA, the CDR3 is TGTGCCAGCAGTTTTGGGACAGGGTTTTACCAGCCCCAGCATTTT. This translates into CASSFGTGFYQPQHF.

This clone has only one observation. The CDR3 region has the DNA TGTGCCAGCAGTATACCAGGGGTCCCCGGGGAGCTGTTTTTT. It specifies CASSIPGVPGELFF. V and J are TRBV6-5 and TRBJ2-2, with D possibly matching TRBD1 (6 bases). Trimming shortened V by 5 bases and J by 6 bases, and 13 bases separated the two germline ends. CDR1 is MNHEY and CDR2 is SVGAGI in the germline V gene. The CDR3 totals 14 residues.

The V and J genes are TRBV7-2 and TRBJ2-5, with unresolved D. CDR1 is SGHTA, CDR2 FQGNSA, per germline. The CDR3 has 13 amino acids. V lost 1 base to trimming and J lost 7 bases, with 10 bases between them. Written as DNA, the CDR3 is TGTGCCAGCAGCTTAGAACCCCTCGGGACCCAGTACTTC. Translating it yields CASSLEPLGTQYF.

V and J are TRBV29-1 and TRBJ2-3, with 7 bases aligning to TRBD1. The CDR3 is 13 residues long. Germline values: CDR1 SQVTM, CDR2 ANQGSEA. V gave up 5 bases and J gave up 2 bases; unmatched junction bases: 4. The CDR3 DNA reads TGCAGCGTTAGGGGGCGATTCACAGATACGCAGTATTTT. Encoded protein: CSVRGRFTDTQYF.

V and J are TRBV6-5 and TRBJ1-4, with D possibly TRBD1 on 5 matching bases. V lost 0 bases to trimming and J lost 10 bases, with 12 bases between them. The CDR3 spans 14 residues. CDR1 and CDR2 (germline): MNHEY, SVGAGI. The CDR3 coding sequence is TGTGCCAGCAGTTACTCGAGAGGGGATGGAAAACTGTTTTTT. It codes for CASSYSRGDGKLFF.

The chain links TRBV6-5 to TRBJ2-7, with 9 bases fitting TRBD2. Germline V lookup: CDR1 MNHEY, CDR2 SVGAGI. The J segment lost 2 bases and the V segment lost 2 bases, leaving 4 bases of the junction unmatched. The CDR3 is made up of 15 amino acids. CDR3 loop: CASSYGLANTYEQYF. The CDR3 coding sequence is TGTGCCAGCAGTTACGGACTAGCGAACACCTACGAGCAGTACTTC.

The V gene is TRBV27, the J gene TRBJ2-3; maybe TRBD1 (5 bases). V was shortened by 5 bases and J by 0 bases, with 21 bases between the two germline ends. CDR3 length: 18 amino acids. The V gene's germline CDR1 is MNHEY and CDR2 SMNVEV (reference sequence). CDR3 amino acids: CASSLRQNPTSSTDTQYF. CDR3 nucleotide sequence: TGTGCCAGCAGTCTGAGACAGAATCCTACTTCTAGCACAGATACGCAGTATTTT.

This rearrangement joins TRBV5-8 to TRBJ1-4; unclear D gene. Trimming took off 4 bases at V and 8 bases at J, with 15 bases between the two ends. CDR1 is SGHTS, CDR2 YDEGEE, per germline. The length of the CDR3 is 14 residues. The CDR3 loop reads CASSTRPFPEKLFF. CDR3 bases: TGTGCCAGCAGCACTCGACCCTTTCCCGAAAAACTGTTTTTT.

The rearrangement links TRBV20-1 to TRBJ2-1, with 11 nucleotides matching TRBD1. J lost 6 bases, V lost 3 bases, and 10 bases had no gene match. This CDR3 is 16 amino acids long. From germline, CDR1 is DFQATT and CDR2 SNEGSKA (reference sequence). The CDR3 coding sequence is TGCAGTGCTAGTGGAAACGTCGGGACAGGGGGCAATGAGCAGTTCTTC. Residues: CSASGNVGTGGNEQFF.

The gene calls are TRBV3-1 (or the pseudogene TRBV3-2) and TRBJ2-6; D gene unclear. Germline V gives CDR1 LGHDT, CDR2 YNNKEL (reference sequence). V lost 5 bases, J lost 2 bases, and 4 bases lay in between. This CDR3 has 13 amino acids. CDR3 DNA sequence: TGTGCCAGCAGCAGGACTGGGGCCAACGTCCTGACTTTC. Translating it yields CASSRTGANVLTF.

The chain employs TRBV7-9 and TRBJ2-7; D is uncertain. This CDR3 contains 13 residues. CDR1 SEHNR and CDR2 FQNEAQ come from the germline V gene (reference sequence). Trimming took off 3 bases at V and 3 bases at J, with 9 bases between the two ends. CDR3 amino acids: CASSFGQSYEQYF. CDR3 sequence (DNA): TGTGCCAGCAGCTTTGGGCAGAGCTACGAGCAGTACTTC.

The chain employs TRBV28 and TRBJ2-1; D is perhaps TRBD2 (5 bases). Germline CDR1 reads MDHEN; CDR2 reads SYDVKM. This CDR3 spans 15 amino acids. Between the trimmed V and J ends, which lost 2 bases and 6 bases, there was a span of 14 bases. As DNA, the CDR3 is TGTGCCAGCAGTTTAACCAGCGTCGGGGTCAATGAGCAGTTCTTC. Protein sequence: CASSLTSVGVNEQFF.

The chain joins TRBV10-2 to TRBJ1-1; possibly TRBD1 for D (5 bases). This CDR3 is 15 amino acids long. Germline-derived CDR1 and CDR2 are WSHSY and SAAADI. Deletions cut 4 bases from V and 1 base from J, with 13 bases between. CDR3 nucleotide sequence: TGCGCCAGCAGTGTACCAGGGCAGGGGAACACTGAAGCTTTCTTT. Translating it yields CASSVPGQGNTEAFF.

This clone appeared once. The chain uses TRBV30 and TRBJ2-5; tentative D call: TRBD2 (6 bases). Trimming shortened V by 4 bases and J by 5 bases, and 20 bases separated the two germline ends. CDR1 GTSNPN and CDR2 SVGIG come from the germline V gene (reference sequence). This CDR3 contains 15 residues. CDR3 coding DNA: TGTGCCTGGACGGGGAGGACGGCCCCCGGGGAGACCCAGTACTTC. Encoded protein: CAWTGRTAPGETQYF. Combining the CDR3 with reference TRBV30 and TRBJ2-5 gives the whole variable domain SQTIHQWPATLVQPVGSPLSLECTVEGTSNPNLYWYRQAAGRGLQLLFYSVGIGQISSEVPQNLSASRPQDRQFILSSKKLLLSDSGFYLCAWTGRTAPGETQYFGPGTRLLVL.

This clone occurred once. The chain carries TRBV2 and TRBJ2-3; 9 bases agree with TRBD2. Germline CDR1 SNHLY, CDR2 FYNNEI. V shed 6 bases, J shed 0 bases, and the junction held 4 bases outside the gene matches. This CDR3 comprises 15 residues. CDR3 residues: CASRTSGTSTDTQYF. CDR3 in DNA: TGTGCCAGCAGGACTAGCGGCACTAGCACAGATACGCAGTATTTT.

Many counts were recorded for this clone. The chain combines TRBV28 with TRBJ1-2, with TRBD1 identical over 9 bases. The CDR3 has 15 amino acids. The J segment lost 7 bases and the V segment lost 5 bases, leaving 11 bases of the junction unmatched. Per the germline V gene, CDR1 is MDHEN and CDR2 is SYDVKM. As DNA, the CDR3 is TGTGCCAGCAGTACATACCACAGGGGGCAGAGTGGCTACACCTTC. Its protein product is CASSTYHRGQSGYTF.